The 13 T cell receptor beta chains listed next were all sequenced from one sample in a study of CD8 T cells in ankylosing spondylitis. Their antigen targets remain unknown. TCRdb fed the 5' RACE reads into MiXCR, producing one record per CDR3 protein. The data show some 840,000 distinct CDR3 sequences, 10% to 15% seen once. General study findings and limits: It appeared that ankylosing spondylitis blood was characterized by a TCR beta motif of about 8 highly homologous variants.

Material for sequencing was blood, either unsorted or a sorted T cell fraction (not recorded which). All receptors come from a male donor with ankylosing spondylitis.

This clonotype was picked up a small number of times. V and J are TRBV3-1 and TRBJ1-2; D ambiguous. V was trimmed by 3 bases and J by 5 bases, leaving 13 bases between them. This CDR3 comprises 14 residues. CDR1 LGHDT and CDR2 YNNKEL come from the germline V gene (reference sequence). The CDR3 loop reads CASSHLVGSYGYTF. CDR3 nucleotide sequence: TGTGCCAGCAGCCATCTGGTCGGGAGTTATGGCTACACCTTC. Combining the CDR3 with reference TRBV3-1 and TRBJ1-2 gives the whole variable domain DTAVSQTPKYLVTQMGNDKSIKCEQNLGHDTMYWYKQDSKKFLKIMFSYNNKELIINETVPNRFSPKSPDKAHLNLHINSLELGDSAVYFCASSHLVGSYGYTFGSGTRLTVV.

The CDR3 DNA is TGCGCCAGCTTTCCGCGAGGGCAGGGGGATGGGGCCAACGTCCTGACTTTC. Its translation: CASFPRGQGDGANVLTF. The chain employs TRBV5-1 and TRBJ2-6; 7 positions match TRBD1. This CDR3 contains 17 residues. The ends lost 7 bases at V and 3 bases at J; junction bases unmatched: 13. Germline V gene data show CDR1 as SGHRS and CDR2 as YFSETQ.

The chain carries TRBV5-1 and TRBJ2-7; D is possibly TRBD2 (5 bases). CDR1 and CDR2 (germline): SGHRS, YFSETQ. Trimming pared 3 bases from V and 7 bases from J, leaving 23 bases between. This CDR3 spans 16 amino acids. CDR3 in DNA: TGCGCCAGCAGCTCCTTAACGGGATCCTTTTCTATTGAGCAGTACTTC. Its translation is CASSSLTGSFSIEQYF.

This clonotype has more than one count but fewer than ten. The chain couples TRBV10-3 to TRBJ2-1; a possible D gene is TRBD2 (6 bases). Germline CDR1 and CDR2: ENHRY and SYGVKD. The CDR3 is 14 amino acids. Trimming cost V 7 bases and J 4 bases, with 14 bases left between them. The CDR3 sequence is CAITPGVYYNEQFF. Here the CDR3 DNA reads TGTGCCATCACCCCGGGAGTCTATTACAATGAGCAGTTCTTC.

This clonotype showed up just a few times. This chain connects TRBV5-1 to TRBJ2-5; no clear D gene. The V end was cut by 4 bases, the J end by 4 bases, with 11 bases between. The germline gives CDR1 SGHRS, CDR2 YFSETQ. CDR3 length equals 13 residues. CDR3 sequence reads: CASSSVALETQYF. The CDR3 DNA sequence: TGCGCCAGCAGCAGTGTGGCCTTAGAGACCCAGTACTTC.

Ten or more counts support this clonotype. The chain combines TRBV5-1 with TRBJ2-5, with D unresolved. Germline assignment: CDR1 SGHRS and CDR2 YFSETQ. The CDR3 is 14 residues long. Trimming left V 4 bases short and J 5 bases short, with 15 bases between. This CDR3 reads CASSVSLSGETQYF. For the CDR3, the DNA is TGCGCCAGCAGCGTGTCACTCTCTGGGGAGACCCAGTACTTC.

Many counts were recorded for this clonotype. The chain combines TRBV12-3 or TRBV12-4 with TRBJ2-1; D is possibly TRBD2 (5 bases). Between the trimmed V and J ends, which lost 7 bases and 0 bases, there was a span of 7 bases. This CDR3 has 13 amino acids. The CDR3 DNA follows: TGTGCCAGCACCCGGGGCTCCTACAATGAGCAGTTCTTC. Translated, it gives CASTRGSYNEQFF.

This clonotype was found a few times. The chain recombines TRBV6-1 with TRBJ1-2, with D tentatively TRBD1 (5 bases). Germline V lookup: CDR1 MNHNS, CDR2 SASEGT. V lost 5 bases and J 3 bases, leaving 19 bases between the germline ends. This CDR3 contains 16 residues. For the CDR3, the DNA is TGTGCCAGCAGTCGAGACAGACGGGGATGGGACTATGGCTACACCTTC. It translates to CASSRDRRGWDYGYTF.

This chain links TRBV20-1 with TRBJ1-6; no clear D gene. This CDR3 has 14 residues. Germline-derived CDR1 and CDR2 are DFQATT and SNEGSKA (reference sequence). V was clipped by 6 bases and J by 4 bases, with 13 bases between them. The CDR3 here is CSARDGPYNSPLHF. The CDR3 nucleotides are TGCAGTGCCCGCGACGGGCCTTATAATTCACCCCTCCACTTT.

This sequence joins TRBV5-6 and TRBJ2-7; tentatively, D is TRBD1 (7 bases). Germline V CDR1 and CDR2: SGHDT, YYEEEE. Trimming took 1 base from V and 5 from J, leaving 22 bases between them. The CDR3 extends over 17 amino acids. The CDR3: CASSLLGPGQGGNEQYF. The CDR3 DNA follows: TGTGCCAGCAGCTTGTTGGGCCCCGGGCAGGGGGGCAACGAGCAGTACTTC.

The genes are TRBV4-3 and TRBJ2-7, with no clear D. CDR3 length: 15 residues. The germline V and J ends were trimmed by 0 bases and 4 bases, with 13 bases remaining between them. Germline V gene lookup returns CDR1 LGHNA and CDR2 YSLEER. DNA of the CDR3: TGCGCCAGCAGCCAAGAGGGCAATTACCCTTACGAGCAGTACTTC. Translated: CASSQEGNYPYEQYF.

This chain joins TRBV7-9 and TRBJ1-1; D is unresolved. V shed 2 bases and J shed 7 bases, with 14 bases lying between them. The CDR3 length is 14 residues. CDR1 and CDR2 (germline): SEHNR, FQNEAQ (reference sequence). Written as DNA, the CDR3 is TGTGCCAGCAGCTTATTTGGCCGCGAGGGTGAAGCTTTCTTT. Its protein product is CASSLFGREGEAFF.

This sequence joins TRBV10-2 and TRBJ2-2; 12 bases map to TRBD2. Germline V gives CDR1 WSHSY, CDR2 SAAADI. The CDR3 is 17 residues long. The V and J ends lost 4 bases and 1 base, in that order; junction bases with no gene match: 4. The CDR3 DNA reads TGCGCCAGCAGTGTCGGACTAGCGGGGAAGAACACCGGGGAGCTGTTTTTT. Translation gives CASSVGLAGKNTGELFF.